What follows is one TCR beta chain and its context. This record belongs to a study of blood T cell repertoires in COVID-19. In the authors' methods: Counts of nucleated cells, estimated from reference gene primer amplification, were obtained. Assay used: immunoSEQ multiplex PCR; TCRdb lists only in-frame clones, some missing. The DNA gave D and trimming, while V, J and clone size come from that table. Among fewer than 350,000 clones listed, 90% were seen once. One Seattle source followed patients from active infection through their disease course. Germline V gives CDR1 KGHDR, CDR2 SFDVKD. V was pared by 2 bases and J by 8 bases, with 8 bases of the junction left unmatched. The length of the CDR3 is 16 residues.

The chain couples TRBV24-1 to TRBJ1-4; 9 nucleotides agree with TRBD1. This clonotype was sampled from a woman aged 25 to 39 with COVID-19, enrolled during active disease. The sample comprised peripheral blood. This CDR3 reads CATSDSRGQGYEKLFF. In DNA form, the CDR3 reads TGTGCCACCAGTGATTCCCGTGGACAGGGGTACGAAAAACTGTTTTTT.